This T cell receptor (beta chain) appears in the sequencing data of a study of T cells in Graves' hyperthyroidism and ophthalmopathy. Overall study findings and caveats: Blood samples included most of the expanded thyroid clonotypes exceeding 0.001. Onset of ophthalmopathy came a median 6.5 months after the model predicted it.

Germline V gives CDR1 SGHAT, CDR2 FQNNGV. Trimming took 5 bases from V and 4 from J, leaving 16 bases between them. The CDR3 is 15 amino acids. Amplified TCR beta CDR3 regions came from RNA transcripts. In the first-round RT-PCR of the TCR CDR3, the HTBI primer set was used. TCRdb reprocessed the multiplex PCR reads with MiXCR, giving one entry per CDR3 protein. The sample has roughly 93,000 distinct CDR3 sequences, around 37% seen once; the top ten hold about 10%. Among the patients, aged 18 to 65, hyperthyroidism was newly diagnosed and had lasted under 2 months. It was uncontrolled infection, other autoimmune disease, pregnancy or lactation that excluded patients. A word on this clonotype: Its antigen is currently unknown.

The sequence was obtained from a woman aged 25 to 39 with Graves' hyperthyroidism. Sequenced material: peripheral blood or thyroid tissue (not recorded which). J is TRBJ2-3 and V is TRBV11-2; D call uncertain. The CDR3 DNA is TGTGCCAGCAGCCTTGTCTTAGCTGAACCAGATACGCAGTATTTT. Amino acid sequence: CASSLVLAEPDTQYF. Looking up the rest from reference TRBV11-2 and TRBJ2-3 gives the full variable domain: EAGVAQSPRYKIIEKRQSVAFWCNPISGHATLYWYQQILGQGPKLLIQFQNNGVVDDSQLPKDRFSAERLKGVDSTLKIQPAKLEDSAVYLCASSLVLAEPDTQYFGPGTRLTVL.